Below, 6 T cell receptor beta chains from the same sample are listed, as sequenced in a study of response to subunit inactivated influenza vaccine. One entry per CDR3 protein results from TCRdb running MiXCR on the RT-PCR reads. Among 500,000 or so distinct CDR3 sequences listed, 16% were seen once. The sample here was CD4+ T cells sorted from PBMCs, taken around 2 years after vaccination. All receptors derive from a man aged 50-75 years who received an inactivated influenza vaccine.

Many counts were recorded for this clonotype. The CDR3, as DNA: TGTGCCAGCAGCCAAGGAGGTTCGGGGGCCCATGAGCAGTTCTTC. It is translated as CASSQGGSGAHEQFF. This chain links TRBV3-1 with TRBJ2-1; possibly TRBD1 or TRBD2 for D (6 bases each). V shed 1 base and J shed 8 bases, with 15 bases lying between them. CDR3 length: 15 residues. Per germline, CDR1 LGHDT and CDR2 YNNKEL (reference sequence).

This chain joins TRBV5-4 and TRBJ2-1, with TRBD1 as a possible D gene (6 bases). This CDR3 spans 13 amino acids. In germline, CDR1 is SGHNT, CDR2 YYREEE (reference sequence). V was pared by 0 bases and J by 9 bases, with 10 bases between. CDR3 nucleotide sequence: TGTGCCAGCAGCTTGGTACAGGGATTTGAGCAGTTCTTC. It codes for CASSLVQGFEQFF.

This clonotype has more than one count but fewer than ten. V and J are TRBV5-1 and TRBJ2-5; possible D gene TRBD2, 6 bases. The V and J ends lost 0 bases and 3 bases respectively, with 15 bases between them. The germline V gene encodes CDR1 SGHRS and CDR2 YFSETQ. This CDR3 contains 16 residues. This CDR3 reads CASSLAGGPVEETQYF. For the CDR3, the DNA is TGCGCCAGCAGCTTGGCCGGGGGACCCGTGGAAGAGACCCAGTACTTC.

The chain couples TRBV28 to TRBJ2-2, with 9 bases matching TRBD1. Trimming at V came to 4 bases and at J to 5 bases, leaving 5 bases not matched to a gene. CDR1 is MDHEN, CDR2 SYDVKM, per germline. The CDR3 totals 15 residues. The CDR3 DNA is TGTGCCAGCAGTTGGACAGGGGTGGAAACCGGGGAGCTGTTTTTT. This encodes CASSWTGVETGELFF.

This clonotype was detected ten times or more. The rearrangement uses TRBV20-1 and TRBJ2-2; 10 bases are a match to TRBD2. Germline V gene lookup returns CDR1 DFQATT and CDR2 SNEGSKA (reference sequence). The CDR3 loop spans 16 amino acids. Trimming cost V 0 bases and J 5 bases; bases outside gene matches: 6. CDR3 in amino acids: CSARDLAGASTGELFF. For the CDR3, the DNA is TGCAGTGCTAGAGACCTAGCGGGAGCTAGTACCGGGGAGCTGTTTTTT.

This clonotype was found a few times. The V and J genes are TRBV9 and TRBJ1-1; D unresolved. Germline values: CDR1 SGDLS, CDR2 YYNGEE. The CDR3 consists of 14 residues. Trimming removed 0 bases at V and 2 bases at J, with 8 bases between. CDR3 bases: TGTGCCAGCAGCGTAGGTTCAGACAACACTGAAGCTTTCTTT. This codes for CASSVGSDNTEAFF.